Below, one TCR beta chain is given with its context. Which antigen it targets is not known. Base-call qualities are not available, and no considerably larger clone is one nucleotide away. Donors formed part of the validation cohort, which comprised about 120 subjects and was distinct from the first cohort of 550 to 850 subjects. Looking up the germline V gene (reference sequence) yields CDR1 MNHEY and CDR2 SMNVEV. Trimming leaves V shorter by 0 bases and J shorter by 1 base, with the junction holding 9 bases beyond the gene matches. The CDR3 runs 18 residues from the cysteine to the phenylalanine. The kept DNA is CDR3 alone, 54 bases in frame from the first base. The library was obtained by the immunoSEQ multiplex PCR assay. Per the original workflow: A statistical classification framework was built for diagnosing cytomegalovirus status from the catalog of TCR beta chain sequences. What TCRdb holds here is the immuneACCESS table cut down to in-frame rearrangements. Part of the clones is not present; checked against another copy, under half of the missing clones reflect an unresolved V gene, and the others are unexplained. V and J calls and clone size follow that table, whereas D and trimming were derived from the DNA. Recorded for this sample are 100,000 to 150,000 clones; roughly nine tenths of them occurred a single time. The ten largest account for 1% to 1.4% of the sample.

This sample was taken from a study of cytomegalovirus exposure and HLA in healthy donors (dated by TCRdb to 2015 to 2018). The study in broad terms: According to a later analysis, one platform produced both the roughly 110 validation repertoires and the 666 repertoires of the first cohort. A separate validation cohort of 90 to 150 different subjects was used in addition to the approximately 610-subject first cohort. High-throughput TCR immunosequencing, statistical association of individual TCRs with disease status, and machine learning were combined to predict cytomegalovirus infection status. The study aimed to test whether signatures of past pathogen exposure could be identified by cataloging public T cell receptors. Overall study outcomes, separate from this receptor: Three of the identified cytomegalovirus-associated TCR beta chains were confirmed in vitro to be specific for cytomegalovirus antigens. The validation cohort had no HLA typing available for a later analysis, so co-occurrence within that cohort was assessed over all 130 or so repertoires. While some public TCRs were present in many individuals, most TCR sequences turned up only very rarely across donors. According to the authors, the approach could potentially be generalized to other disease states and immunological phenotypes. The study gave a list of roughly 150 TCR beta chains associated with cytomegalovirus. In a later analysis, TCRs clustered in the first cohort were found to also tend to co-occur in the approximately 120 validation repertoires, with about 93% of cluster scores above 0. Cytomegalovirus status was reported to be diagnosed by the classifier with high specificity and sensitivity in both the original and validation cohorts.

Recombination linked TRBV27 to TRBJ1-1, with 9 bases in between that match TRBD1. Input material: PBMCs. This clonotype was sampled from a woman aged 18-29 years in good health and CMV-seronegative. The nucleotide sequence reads TGTGCCAGCAGTTTATCGATTTTGGGACAGGGTAGGAACACTGAAGCTTTCTTT. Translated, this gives CASSLSILGQGRNTEAFF.